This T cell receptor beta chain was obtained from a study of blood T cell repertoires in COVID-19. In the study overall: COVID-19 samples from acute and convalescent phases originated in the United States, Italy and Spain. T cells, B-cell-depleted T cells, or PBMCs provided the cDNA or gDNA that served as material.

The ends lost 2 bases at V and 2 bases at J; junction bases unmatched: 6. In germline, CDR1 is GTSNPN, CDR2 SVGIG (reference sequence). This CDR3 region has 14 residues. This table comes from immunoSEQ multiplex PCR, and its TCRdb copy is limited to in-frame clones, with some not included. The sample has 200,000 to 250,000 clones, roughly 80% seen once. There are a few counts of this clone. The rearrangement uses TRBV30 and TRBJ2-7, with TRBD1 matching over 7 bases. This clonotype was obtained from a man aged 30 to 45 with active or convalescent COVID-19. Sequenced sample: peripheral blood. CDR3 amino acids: CAWSRDSLAYEQYF. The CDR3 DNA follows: TGTGCCTGGAGTCGGGACAGCTTAGCCTACGAGCAGTACTTC.